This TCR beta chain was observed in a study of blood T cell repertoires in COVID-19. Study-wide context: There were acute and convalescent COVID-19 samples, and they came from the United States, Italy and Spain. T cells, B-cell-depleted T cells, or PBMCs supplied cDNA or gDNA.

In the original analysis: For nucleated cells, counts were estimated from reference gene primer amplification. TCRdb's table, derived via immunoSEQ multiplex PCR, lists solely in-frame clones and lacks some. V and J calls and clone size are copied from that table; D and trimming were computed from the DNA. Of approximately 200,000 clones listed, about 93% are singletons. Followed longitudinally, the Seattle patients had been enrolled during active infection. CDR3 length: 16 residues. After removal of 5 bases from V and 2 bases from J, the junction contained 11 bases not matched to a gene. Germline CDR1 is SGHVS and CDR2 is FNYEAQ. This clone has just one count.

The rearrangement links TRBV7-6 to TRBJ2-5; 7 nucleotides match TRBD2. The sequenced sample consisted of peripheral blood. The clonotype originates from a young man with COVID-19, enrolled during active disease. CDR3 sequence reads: CASSTLLAVKQETQYF. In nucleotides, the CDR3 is TGTGCCAGCAGCACCCTTCTAGCGGTGAAACAAGAGACCCAGTACTTC.